This T cell receptor beta chain was observed in a study of shared clonotypes between healthy human individuals. CDR3 length: 15 residues. Germline V gene lookup returns CDR1 SNHLY and CDR2 FYNNEI. With V trimmed by 4 bases and J by 7 bases, 7 bases remained unmatched. Using immunoSEQ multiplex PCR, the repertoire was profiled, and TCRdb retains in-frame clones only, with some absent. The table has roughly 700,000 clones, under 80% seen once. The receptor's source is a woman in her thirties in good health. The rearrangement uses TRBV2 and TRBJ2-1; the match to TRBD2 covers 10 bases. The sample consisted of memory CD4+ T cells sorted from blood. Subset of the sample: CD45RA-negative fraction. The CDR3 sequence: CASSGQLAGVNEQFF. CDR3 DNA sequence: TGTGCCAGCAGTGGTCAGCTAGCGGGAGTGAATGAGCAGTTCTTC.